What follows are 12 T cell receptor beta chains derived from one specimen sequenced in a study of CD8 T cells in Susac syndrome. Reverse transcription of about 0.45 to 1 ug RNA was carried out with random hexamers. MiXCR, applied by TCRdb to the immunoSEQ multiplex PCR reads, yields one record per CDR3 protein. Of about 300,000 distinct CDR3 sequences in the sample, roughly 90% were seen once. Material for sequencing was CD8+ T cells from PBMCs. These receptor sequences come from a human donor with multiple sclerosis.

V gene TRBV28 combines with J gene TRBJ2-7; no clear D. The CDR3 has 12 residues. V lost 6 bases and J 3 bases, leaving 9 bases between the germline ends. Germline CDR1 and CDR2: MDHEN and SYDVKM. In DNA, the CDR3 is TGTGCCAGCAGCCTGGACGACTACGAGCAGTACTTC. It is translated as CASSLDDYEQYF.

V gene TRBV24-1 combines with J gene TRBJ1-1; 8 positions match TRBD1. Germline V gene lookup returns CDR1 KGHDR and CDR2 SFDVKD. V trimming: 0 bases; J trimming: 1 base; junction bases outside the gene matches: 12. The CDR3 runs 19 residues. The CDR3 DNA reads as TGTGCCACCAGTGATTTGTGGCAGGGGGCCTTATGGGAGAACACTGAAGCTTTCTTT. Translation: CATSDLWQGALWENTEAFF.

The CDR3 sequence is CASTLSGRTDTQYF. The CDR3 DNA sequence: TGTGCCAGCACCCTTAGCGGACGCACAGATACGCAGTATTTT. This chain links TRBV12-3 or TRBV12-4 with TRBJ2-3; TRBD2 might be the D (6 bases). CDR3 length equals 14 residues. V lost 7 bases and J lost 1, with 12 bases in between.

This clonotype was detected only a few times. The V call is TRBV7-3, the J call TRBJ2-7, with 9 bases aligning to TRBD2. CDR1 and CDR2 from the germline V gene are SGHTA and FQGTGA. This CDR3 has 16 amino acids. V lost 5 bases and J lost 6; bases outside the gene matches: 14. The CDR3 nucleotides are TGTGCCAGCAGCCAGCCGGCTAGCGGGGAGGTATCCGAGCAGTACTTC. This codes for CASSQPASGEVSEQYF.

This chain's CDR3 is CASSPGQGDLYEQYF. The CDR3 nucleotides are TGTGCCAGCAGCCCCGGACAGGGGGACCTCTACGAGCAGTACTTC. The chain carries TRBV7-9 and TRBJ2-7; TRBD1 matches at 10 bases. The CDR3 length is 15 residues. Per germline, CDR1 SEHNR and CDR2 FQNEAQ (reference sequence). The junction had 7 bases not matched to a gene; V was cut back by 5 bases and J by 3 bases.

The chain combines TRBV20-1 with TRBJ2-1; 13 bases agree with TRBD2. There are 13 residues in the CDR3. With 0 bases clipped from V and 15 bases from J, the junction kept 5 bases outside the gene matches. Germline CDR1 DFQATT, CDR2 SNEGSKA (reference sequence). CDR3 region: CSARDGLAGAPFF. CDR3 DNA sequence: TGCAGTGCTAGAGACGGACTAGCGGGAGCTCCGTTCTTC.

Concerning this clonotype itself: This likely comes from a read error, as the CDR3 has no conserved phenylalanine or tryptophan at its end. The V call is TRBV27, the J call TRBJ2-7; perhaps TRBD2 as D (5 bases). V shed 3 bases and J shed 2 bases, with 8 bases lying between them. This CDR3 is built from 13 residues. Germline CDR1 reads MNHEY; CDR2 reads SMNVEV (reference sequence). Here the CDR3 DNA reads TGTGCCAGCAGTTTCGGGAAAACCTACGAGCAGTACCTC. It yields the protein CASSFGKTYEQYL.

V usage is TRBV7-6 and J usage is TRBJ2-3, with D maybe TRBD1 (5 bases). CDR1 is SGHVS and CDR2 is FNYEAQ in the germline V gene. V lost 8 bases and J 4 bases, leaving 19 bases between the germline ends. The CDR3 contains 15 residues. Here the CDR3 reads CASRQTAGKPDTQYF. CDR3 in DNA: TGTGCCAGCCGCCAGACGGCAGGGAAGCCAGATACGCAGTATTTT.

About this clonotype: A read error is likely, as this CDR3 ends without the conserved phenylalanine or tryptophan. The genes are TRBV29-1 and TRBJ2-1; D uncertain. CDR1 and CDR2 from the germline V gene are SQVTM and ANQGSEA. This CDR3 contains 14 residues. Trimming stripped 4 bases from V and 0 bases from J, with 10 bases between. CDR3 in amino acids: CSVAPTSSYNEQFL. The CDR3 bases are TGCAGCGTTGCTCCCACAAGCTCCTACAATGAGCAGTTCTTG.

The V and J genes are TRBV12-3 or TRBV12-4 and TRBJ2-7; the match to TRBD1 covers 9 bases. V lost 6 bases to trimming and J lost 6 bases; unmatched junction nucleotides: 12. This CDR3 contains 15 residues. The CDR3 DNA is TGTGCCAGCAGCCGAACCGGGACAGGGTCTGGCGAGCAGTACTTC. It yields the protein CASSRTGTGSGEQYF.

Only a few counts were recorded for this clonotype. The chain links TRBV6-1 to TRBJ2-2, with D perhaps TRBD1 (6 bases). Trimming took 6 bases from V and 4 from J, leaving 12 bases between them. CDR3 size: 14 residues. Germline assignment: CDR1 MNHNS and CDR2 SASEGT. This CDR3 is CASSDRIRTGELFF. In DNA, the CDR3 is TGTGCCAGCAGCGACAGGATACGCACCGGGGAGCTGTTTTTT.

The V gene is TRBV4-1, the J gene TRBJ1-1, with no clear D. Germline V gene data show CDR1 as MGHRA and CDR2 as YSYEKL. V was shortened by 4 bases and J by 2 bases, with 14 bases between the two germline ends. The CDR3 is 15 residues long. CDR3 sequence (DNA): TGCGCCAGCAGCCTAGGTGGTAGTAGTAACACTGAAGCTTTCTTT. Protein: CASSLGGSSNTEAFF.